The present T cell receptor (beta chain) was sequenced within a study of shared clonotypes between healthy human individuals. Unmatched junction bases numbered 9, after V lost 4 bases and J lost 6 bases. The CDR3 has 15 amino acids. Germline CDR1 and CDR2: SGHVS and FQNEAQ. Assay used: immunoSEQ multiplex PCR; TCRdb lists only in-frame clones, some missing. Counted here are some 2,000,000 clones, around 95% occurring once; the ten biggest clones make up 0.13%. Material for sequencing was naive CD4+ T cells sorted from blood. Indicated subset: CD45RA+ positively selected. The chain recombines TRBV7-8 with TRBJ2-1, with TRBD2 matching 7 bases. This TCR was recovered from a man aged 18 to 29 in good health. CDR3 nucleotides: TGTGCCAGCAGCTCGCGGGCGGGAGTAGGCAATGAGCAGTTCTTC. Protein sequence: CASSSRAGVGNEQFF.